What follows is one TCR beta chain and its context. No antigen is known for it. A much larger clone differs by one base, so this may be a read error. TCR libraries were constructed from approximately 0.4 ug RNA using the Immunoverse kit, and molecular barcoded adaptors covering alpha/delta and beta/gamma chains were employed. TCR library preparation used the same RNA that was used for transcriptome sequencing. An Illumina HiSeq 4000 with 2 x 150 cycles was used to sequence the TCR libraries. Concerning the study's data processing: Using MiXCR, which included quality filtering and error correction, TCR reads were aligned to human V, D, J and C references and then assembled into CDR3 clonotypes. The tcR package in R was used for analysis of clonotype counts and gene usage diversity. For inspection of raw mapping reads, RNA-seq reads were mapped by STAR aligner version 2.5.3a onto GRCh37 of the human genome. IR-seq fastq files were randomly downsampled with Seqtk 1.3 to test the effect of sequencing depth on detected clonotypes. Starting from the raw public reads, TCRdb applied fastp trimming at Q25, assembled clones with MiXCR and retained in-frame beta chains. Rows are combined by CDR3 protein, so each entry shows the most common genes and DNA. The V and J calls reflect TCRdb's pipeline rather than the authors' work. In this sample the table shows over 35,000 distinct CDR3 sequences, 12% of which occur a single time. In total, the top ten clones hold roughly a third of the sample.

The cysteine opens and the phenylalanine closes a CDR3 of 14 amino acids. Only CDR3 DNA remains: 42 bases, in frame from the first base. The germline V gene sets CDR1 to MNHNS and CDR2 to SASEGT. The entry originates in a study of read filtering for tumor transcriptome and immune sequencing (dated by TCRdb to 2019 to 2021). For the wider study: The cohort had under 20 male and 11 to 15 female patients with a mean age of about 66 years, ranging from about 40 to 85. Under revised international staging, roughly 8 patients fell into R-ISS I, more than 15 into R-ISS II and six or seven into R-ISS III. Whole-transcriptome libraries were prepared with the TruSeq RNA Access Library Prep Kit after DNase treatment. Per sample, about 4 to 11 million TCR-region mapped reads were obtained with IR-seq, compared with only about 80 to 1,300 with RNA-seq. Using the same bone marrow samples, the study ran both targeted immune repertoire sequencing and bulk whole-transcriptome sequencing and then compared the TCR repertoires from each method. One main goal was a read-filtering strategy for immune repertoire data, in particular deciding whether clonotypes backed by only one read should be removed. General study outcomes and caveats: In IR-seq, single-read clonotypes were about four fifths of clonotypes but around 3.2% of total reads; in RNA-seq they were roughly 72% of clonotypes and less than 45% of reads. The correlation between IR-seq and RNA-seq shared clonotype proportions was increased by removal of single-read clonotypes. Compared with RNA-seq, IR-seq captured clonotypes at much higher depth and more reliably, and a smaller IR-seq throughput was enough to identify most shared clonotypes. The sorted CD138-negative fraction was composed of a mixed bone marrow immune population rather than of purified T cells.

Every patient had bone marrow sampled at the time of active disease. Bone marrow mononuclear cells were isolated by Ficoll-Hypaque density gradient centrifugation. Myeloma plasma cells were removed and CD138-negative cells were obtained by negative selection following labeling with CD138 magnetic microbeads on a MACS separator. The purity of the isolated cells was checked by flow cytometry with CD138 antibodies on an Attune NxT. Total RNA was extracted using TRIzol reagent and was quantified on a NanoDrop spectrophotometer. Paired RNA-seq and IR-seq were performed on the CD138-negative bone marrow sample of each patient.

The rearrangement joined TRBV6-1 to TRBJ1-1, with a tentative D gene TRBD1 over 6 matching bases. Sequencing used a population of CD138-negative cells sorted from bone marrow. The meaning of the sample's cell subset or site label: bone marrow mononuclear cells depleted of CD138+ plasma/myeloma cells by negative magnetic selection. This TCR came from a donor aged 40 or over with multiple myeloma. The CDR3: CASSEVYRGTEALF. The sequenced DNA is TGTGCCAGCAGTGAAGTTTATAGGGGGACTGAAGCTCTCTTT.